This T cell receptor (beta chain) was sequenced in a study of T cells in Graves' hyperthyroidism and ophthalmopathy (dated by TCRdb to about 2019). In the study overall: Peripheral blood samples were taken at initial diagnosis, before any treatment was given. TCR V-J signatures able to tell the groups apart were searched for in a discovery cohort of 90 to 100 patients, of whom 43 had Graves' ophthalmopathy and about 60 had stable Graves' hyperthyroidism. Prospective prediction of ophthalmopathy was tested in an independent validation cohort of approximately 18 hyperthyroidism patients and 17 patients who later progressed to ophthalmopathy. The 100 discovery patients were divided at random into training and test sets in a 7:3 ratio. The study also compared thyroid tissue and blood T-cell repertoires from several Graves' hyperthyroidism patients. After blood sampling, hyperthyroidism patients were treated with methimazole at a starting dose of 30 mg daily, and ophthalmopathy patients were treated with high-dose intravenous methylprednisolone. The paper describes TCR Vbeta CDR3 sequencing of around 130 peripheral blood samples, made up of 43 ophthalmopathy patients, approximately 73 hyperthyroidism patients and some 17 progressor patients. Broad study findings and their caveats: A 13 V-J signature model separated ophthalmopathy from stable hyperthyroidism, with 87.88% sensitivity and just under 84% specificity in cross-validation and 80%/75% in testing. Sample size was not statistically predetermined, and investigators were not blinded to group allocation. In validation, the model predicted progression to ophthalmopathy a median of about 6.5 months before onset, with approximately 70% sensitivity and about 75% specificity. Most expanded thyroid clonotypes (frequency above 0.001) were also found in blood, which suggests that blood repertoires may mirror thyroid immune responses.

In the ophthalmopathy patients, disease was moderately to severely active, with a Clinical Activity Score of 3 or more, a NOSPECS grade of 4 or more, and a duration of less than 3 months. The study excluded patients with uncontrolled infections, other autoimmune diseases, pregnancy or lactation. Diagnoses were based on clinical symptoms, serum thyroxine and TRAb, thyroid ultrasound and orbital computed tomography. PBMCs were isolated from more than 9 ml of fresh peripheral blood by Ficoll-Paque density gradient centrifugation. Total RNA was extracted using Trizol reagent, and RNA quality was assessed on an Agilent 2100 Bioanalyzer. This clonotype turned up a few times. This clone's antigen is unknown. No qualities accompany the bases; no much larger clone lies one base away. The TCR beta CDR3 regions were amplified from the RNA transcripts. For the first round of RT-PCR on the TCR CDR3, the HTBI primer set was used together with the Qiagen OneStep RT-PCR kit. The libraries were constructed in a second round of multiplex PCR and then size-selected and purified. Sequencing of the libraries was done on an Illumina HiSeq2000 using paired-end 100 bp reads. In the source study's methods: SOAPnuke was used to process the raw data, with reads discarded if the reads contained adapters or uncalled bases, had a mean Phred below 15, or lacked an exact constant-primer or identifier match. COPE v1.2.5 was used to merge high-quality paired reads, and clonotypes were defined as unique nucleotide sequences. Clonotypes were aligned to IMGT TRBV, TRBD and TRBJ reference segments using MiTCR v1.1. The analysis was restricted to V-J combinations with a frequency above 0.0001, which together covered just over 98% of the repertoires. The TCS score was defined as the ratio of F50 (clonal expansion) to E x V (chaos), calculated using BLOSUM62-based TCRdist between CDR3 peptides within each V-J. Welch's t-statistics and random forest reduced roughly 530 V-J features to roughly 13, which were used in a naive Bayes classifier (R e1071). Using fastp trimming at Q25 and MiXCR clonotype assembly, TCRdb reanalyzed the public sequencing data and kept in-frame beta chains. Identical CDR3 protein sequences are pooled into one entry, listed with their most common genes and DNA. TCRdb, not the authors, supplied the V and J calls. This sample comprises about 640,000 distinct CDR3 sequences, around 21% of them detected only once. The ten largest clonotypes hold roughly a third of the sample.

Here V drops 6 bases and J drops 5 bases, and the junction holds 9 bases not matched to any gene. Taken from the germline V gene, the CDR1 and CDR2 loops are SGHTA and FQGNSA. The cysteine opens and the phenylalanine closes a CDR3 of 14 amino acids. The CDR3 DNA has 42 bases and is translated from base 1. The sequence derives from a man younger than 45 with Graves' ophthalmopathy. Sample: blood. The chain was built from TRBV7-2 and TRBJ1-2, and TRBD1 aligns with 7 junction nucleotides. CDR3 reads: CASRHRDRNYGYTF. The nucleotides are TGTGCCAGCAGACACCGGGACAGAAATTATGGCTACACCTTC.